This T cell receptor beta chain emerged from a study of OX40 agonist ivuxolimab in advanced cancers. Background on the study: The treatment was a fully human IgG2 OX40 agonist, ivuxolimab.

Here immunoSEQ multiplex PCR was the method, and the copy in TCRdb shows in-frame clones only, minus some. Here the sample spans under 20,000 clones, approximately 80% being singletons. A note on this clone: The antigen remains unidentified.

Study-wide points: The work left the antigen specificity of expanded peripheral T cells undetermined. At doses 0.1 to 3.0 mg/kg, CD4+ and CD8+ clones expanded. Partial responders dosed at 0.1-3.0 mg/kg displayed clonal expansion ranking among the lowest.

There are 13 residues in the CDR3. V was shortened by 1 base and J by 5 bases, with 9 bases between the two germline ends. The germline CDR1 and CDR2 sequences are SGHNT and YENEEA. This TCR was recovered from an adult with an advanced solid tumor such as melanoma, head and neck, liver or kidney cancer. The source was CD4+ or CD8+ T cells sorted from blood, collected in a trial of the OX40 agonist ivuxolimab. The genes are TRBV11-3 and TRBJ2-7; D uncertain. CDR3 DNA sequence: TGTGCCAGCAGCTTAGGGGTCTTAGACGAGCAGTACTTC. It specifies CASSLGVLDEQYF.